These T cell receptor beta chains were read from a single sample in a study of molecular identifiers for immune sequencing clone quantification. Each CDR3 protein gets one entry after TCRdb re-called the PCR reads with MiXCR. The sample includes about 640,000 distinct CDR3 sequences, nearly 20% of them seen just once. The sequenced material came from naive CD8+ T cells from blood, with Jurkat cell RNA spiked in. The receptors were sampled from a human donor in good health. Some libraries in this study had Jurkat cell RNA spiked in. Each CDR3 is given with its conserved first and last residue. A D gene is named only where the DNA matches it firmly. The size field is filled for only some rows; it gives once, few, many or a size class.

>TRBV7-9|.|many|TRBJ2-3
TGTGCCAGCAGCTTAGTTATACAGGCCACAGATACGCAGTATTTT
CASSLVIQATDTQYF
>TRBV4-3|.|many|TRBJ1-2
TGCGCCAGCAGCCAAGATCGAACAGGTGCCTATGGCTACACCTTC
CASSQDRTGAYGYTF
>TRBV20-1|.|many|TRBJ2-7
TGCAGTGCTCAGTGGGACTCCCTCTCCTACGAGCAGTACTTC
CSAQWDSLSYEQYF
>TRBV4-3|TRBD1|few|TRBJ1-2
TGCGCCAGCAGCCACGACAGGGGAGGTAGCTATGGCTACACCTTC
CASSHDRGGSYGYTF
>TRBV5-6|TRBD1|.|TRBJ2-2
TGTGCCAGCAGCTTGGCCTTGCAGGGGGCGACCGGGGAGCTGTTTTTT
CASSLALQGATGELFF
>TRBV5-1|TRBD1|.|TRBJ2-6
TGCGCCAGCAGCCAGGGACAGGGAACTCGAGGTGCGGCCAACGTCCTGACTTTC
CASSQGQGTRGAANVLTF
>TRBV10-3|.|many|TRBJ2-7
TGTGCCATCAGTGAAGGATCTGGAGGGCGCCCCTACGAGCAGTACTTC
CAISEGSGGRPYEQYF
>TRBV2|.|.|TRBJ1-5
TGTGCCAGCAGTGTGGTGGCGACGAGCAATCAGCCCCAGCATTTT
CASSVVATSNQPQHF
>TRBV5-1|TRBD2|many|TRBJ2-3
TGCGCCAGCAGCGGAATTTCCGGGACTAGTTTCCCAGATACGCAGTATTTT
CASSGISGTSFPDTQYF
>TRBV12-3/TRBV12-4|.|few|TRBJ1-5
TGTGCCAGCAGTTTAGGGAGCAGGGGAAATCAGCCCCAGCATTTT
CASSLGSRGNQPQHF
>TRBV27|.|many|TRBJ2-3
TGTGCCAGCAGTTCAACCGGGACTAGGGGGCCAGATACGCAGTATTTT
CASSSTGTRGPDTQYF
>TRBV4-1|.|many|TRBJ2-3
TGCGCCAGCAGCCTCATGTCCGGCACTAGCACAGATACGCAGTATTTT
CASSLMSGTSTDTQYF
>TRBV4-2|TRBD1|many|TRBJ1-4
TGTGCCAGCAGCCAAGAGGAGACAGGGGGTGAAAAACTGTTTTTT
CASSQEETGGEKLFF
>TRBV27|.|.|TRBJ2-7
TGTGCCAGCAGTTTAAGCCGGACCGCCTTTTTGGAGCAGTACTTC
CASSLSRTAFLEQYF
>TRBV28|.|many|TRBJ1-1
TGTGCCAGCAGAGAGAAGGGCGAGGGGGAAGCTTTCTTT
CASREKGEGEAFF
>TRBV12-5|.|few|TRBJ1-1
TGTGCTACCCAGAACACCGTTGAATGGACTGAAGCTTTCTTT
CATQNTVEWTEAFF
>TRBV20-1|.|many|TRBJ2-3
TGCAGTGCTAGAGAATTTCCAAGGACCGCTAGCACAGATACGCAGTATTTT
CSAREFPRTASTDTQYF
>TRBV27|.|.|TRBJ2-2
TGTGCCGGCAGTTACGGGGTGGCCGGGGAGCTGTTTTTT
CAGSYGVAGELFF
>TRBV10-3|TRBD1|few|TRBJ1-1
TGTGCCATCAAACTGGACAGGGACACTGAAGCTTTCTTT
CAIKLDRDTEAFF
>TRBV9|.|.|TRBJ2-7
TGTGCCAGCAGCCCAGAGGGGGTGTACGAGCAGTACTTC
CASSPEGVYEQYF
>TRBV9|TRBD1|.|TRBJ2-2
TGTGCCAGCAGCGGGTCCGGGACAGGGGACACCGGGGAGCTGTTTTTT
CASSGSGTGDTGELFF
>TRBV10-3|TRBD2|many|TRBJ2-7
TGTGCCATCAGTGAGTCTGCTAGCGGGAGTGCCCACGAGCAGTACTTC
CAISESASGSAHEQYF
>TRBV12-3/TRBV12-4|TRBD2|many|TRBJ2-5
TGTGCCAGCAGCCTCCGGCTAGCGGGGAGGGGAGAGACCCAGTACTTC
CASSLRLAGRGETQYF
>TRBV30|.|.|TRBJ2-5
TGTGCCTGGAGCGGGAACCAAGAGACCCAGTACTTC
CAWSGNQETQYF
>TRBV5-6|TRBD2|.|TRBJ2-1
TGTGCCAGCAGCCTAACTACTAGCGGGGGGTCCTACAATGAGCAGTTCTTC
CASSLTTSGGSYNEQFF
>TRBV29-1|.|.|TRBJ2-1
TGCAGCGTTGTCATCCTAGCGACAAATGAGCAGTTCTTC
CSVVILATNEQFF
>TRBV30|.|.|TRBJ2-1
TGTGCCTGGACTAGCCCGGAGGATGAGCAGTTCTTC
CAWTSPEDEQFF
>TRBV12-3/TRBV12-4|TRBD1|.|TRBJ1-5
TGTGCCAGCAGTGTCCTGGGACAGCAGCCCCAGCATTTT
CASSVLGQQPQHF
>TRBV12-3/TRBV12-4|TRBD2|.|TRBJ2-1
TGTGCCAGCAGTTTCGGGACTAGCGGGGAGCAGTTCTTC
CASSFGTSGEQFF
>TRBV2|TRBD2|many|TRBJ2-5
TGTGCCAGCGAATTGGGACTAGCGGGGCAAGAGACCCAGTACTTC
CASELGLAGQETQYF
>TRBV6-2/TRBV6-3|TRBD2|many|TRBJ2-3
TGTGCCAGCAGTACTCCATTCATTCGACTAGCGGGAGAACCAGATACGCAGTATTTT
CASSTPFIRLAGEPDTQYF
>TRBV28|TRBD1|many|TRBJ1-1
TGTGCCACGGACAGGGGGCTGAACACTGAAGCTTTCTTT
CATDRGLNTEAFF
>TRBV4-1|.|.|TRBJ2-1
TGCGCCAGCAGCCAGGCTCAGATCGGGGTCCTGGGCTCCTACAATGAGCAGTTCTTC
CASSQAQIGVLGSYNEQFF
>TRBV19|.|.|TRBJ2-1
TGTGCCAGTAGTATCCAGTCCCCCTACAATGAGCAGTTCTTC
CASSIQSPYNEQFF
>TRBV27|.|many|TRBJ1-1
TGTGCCAGCAGTACGGGACGGGCAATTGAAGCTTTCTTT
CASSTGRAIEAFF
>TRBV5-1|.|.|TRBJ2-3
TGCGCCAGCAGCCGACCTGCTGTAGTAGATGGGAGTTTCGATACGCAGTATTTT
CASSRPAVVDGSFDTQYF
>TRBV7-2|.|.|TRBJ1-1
TGTGCCAGCAGCTTGTCCGGGGGAGTTGAAGCTTTCTTT
CASSLSGGVEAFF
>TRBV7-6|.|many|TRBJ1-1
TGTGCTTCAGGGTCCGAGATGAACACTGAAGCTTTCTTT
CASGSEMNTEAFF
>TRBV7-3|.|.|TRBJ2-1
TGTGCCAGCAGCTTCCCCGGGGGCCATGAGCAGTTCTTC
CASSFPGGHEQFF
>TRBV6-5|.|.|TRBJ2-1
TGTGCCAGCAGTTACGGGTCCGACAATGAGCAGTTCTTC
CASSYGSDNEQFF
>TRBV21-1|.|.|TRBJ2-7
TGTGCCGGCACCTTAAACAGGGCCACCTACGAGCAGTACTTC
CAGTLNRATYEQYF
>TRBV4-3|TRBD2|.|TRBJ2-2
TGCGCCAGCAGCCAAGTCAGCGGGAGGTCCCGCTCGAACACCGGGGAGCTGTTTTTT
CASSQVSGRSRSNTGELFF
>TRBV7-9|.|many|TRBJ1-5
TGTGCCAGCAGCATCCTACGGAGTCATCAGCCCCAGCATTTT
CASSILRSHQPQHF
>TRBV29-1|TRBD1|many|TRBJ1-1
TGCAGCGTGCTACAGGGGTACGACACTGAAGCTTTCTTT
CSVLQGYDTEAFF
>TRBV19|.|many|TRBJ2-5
TGTGCCAGTAGTATAGGAGGGGGGGTACAAGAGACCCAGTACTTC
CASSIGGGVQETQYF
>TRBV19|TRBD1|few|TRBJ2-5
TGTGCCAGTAGTATCTATTTCCCGGGACAGGGGGCTCAAGAGACCCAGTACTTC
CASSIYFPGQGAQETQYF
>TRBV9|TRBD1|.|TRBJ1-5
TGTGCCAGCAGCGTAGGGGACAGCCCTGGGCCCCAGCATTTT
CASSVGDSPGPQHF
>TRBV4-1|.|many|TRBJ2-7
TGCGCCAGCAGCCAGGATTATGGGTACGAGCAGTACTTC
CASSQDYGYEQYF
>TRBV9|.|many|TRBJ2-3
TGTGCCAGCAGCACACAGGGAGACGCGAGCACAGATACGCAGTATTTT
CASSTQGDASTDTQYF
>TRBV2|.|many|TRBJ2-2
TGTGCCAGCAGTGCTCGGGAGCCGATCTCGAACACCGGGGAGCTGTTTTTT
CASSAREPISNTGELFF